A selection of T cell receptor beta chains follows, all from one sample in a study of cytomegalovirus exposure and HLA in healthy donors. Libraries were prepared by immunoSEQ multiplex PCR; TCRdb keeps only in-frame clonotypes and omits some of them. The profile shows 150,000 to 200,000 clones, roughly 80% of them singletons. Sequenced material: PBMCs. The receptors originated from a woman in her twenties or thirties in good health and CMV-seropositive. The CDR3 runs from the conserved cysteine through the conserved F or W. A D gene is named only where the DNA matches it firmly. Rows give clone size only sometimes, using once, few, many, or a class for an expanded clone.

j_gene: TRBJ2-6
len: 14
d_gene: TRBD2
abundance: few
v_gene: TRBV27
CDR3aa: CASSRGAGANVLTF
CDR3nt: TGTGCCAGCAGTCGGGGGGCTGGGGCCAACGTCCTGACTTTC

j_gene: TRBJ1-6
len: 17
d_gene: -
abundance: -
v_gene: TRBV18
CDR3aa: CASSPPNSKQALQTLHF
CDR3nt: TGTGCCAGCTCACCACCGAATTCGAAACAGGCCCTTCAAACCCTCCACTTT

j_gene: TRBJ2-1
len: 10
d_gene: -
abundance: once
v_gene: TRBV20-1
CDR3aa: CSALYNEQFF
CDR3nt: TGCAGTGCACTTTACAATGAGCAGTTCTTC

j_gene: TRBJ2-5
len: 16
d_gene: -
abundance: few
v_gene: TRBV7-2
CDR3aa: CASSSRQSPFQETQYF
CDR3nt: TGTGCCAGCAGCAGTAGACAGAGCCCCTTCCAAGAGACCCAGTACTTC

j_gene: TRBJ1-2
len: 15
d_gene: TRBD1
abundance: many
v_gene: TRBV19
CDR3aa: CASSEDRGRDYGYTF
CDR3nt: TGTGCCAGTAGTGAAGACAGGGGGCGAGACTATGGCTACACCTTC

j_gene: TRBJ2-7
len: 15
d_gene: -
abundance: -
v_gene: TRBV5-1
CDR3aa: CASSFAGTSSGEQYF
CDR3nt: TGCGCCAGCAGCTTTGCGGGGACTTCTTCGGGGGAGCAGTACTTC

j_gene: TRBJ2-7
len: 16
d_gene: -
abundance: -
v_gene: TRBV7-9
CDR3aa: CASSLSGRGETYEQYF
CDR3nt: TGTGCCAGCAGCTTAAGTGGCAGGGGTGAGACCTACGAGCAGTACTTC

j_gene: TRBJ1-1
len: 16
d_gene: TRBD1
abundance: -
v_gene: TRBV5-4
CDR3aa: CASSLQPGTALTEAFF
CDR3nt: TGTGCCAGCAGCCTACAGCCCGGGACAGCCCTCACTGAAGCTTTCTTT

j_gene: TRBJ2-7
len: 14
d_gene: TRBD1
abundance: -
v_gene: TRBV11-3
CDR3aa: CASSLGQGTGEQYF
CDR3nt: TGTGCCAGCAGCTTAGGACAGGGAACAGGCGAGCAGTACTTC

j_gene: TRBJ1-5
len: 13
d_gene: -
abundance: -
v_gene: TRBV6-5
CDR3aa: CASSDSTNQPQHF
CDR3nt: TGTGCCAGCAGTGACAGCACCAATCAGCCCCAGCATTTT

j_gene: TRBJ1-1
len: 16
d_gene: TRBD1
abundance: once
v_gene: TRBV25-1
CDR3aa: CASSDRDRSGNTEAFF
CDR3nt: TGTGCCAGCAGTGACCGGGACAGGAGCGGAAACACTGAAGCTTTCTTT

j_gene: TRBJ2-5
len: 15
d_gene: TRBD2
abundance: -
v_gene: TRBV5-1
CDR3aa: CASSLAPSGGETQYF
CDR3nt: TGCGCCAGCAGCTTGGCCCCTAGCGGGGGCGAGACCCAGTACTTC

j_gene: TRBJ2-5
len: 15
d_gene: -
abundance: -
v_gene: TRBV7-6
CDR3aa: CASSLLRTGQETQYF
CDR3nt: TGTGCCAGCAGCCTACTACGGACGGGGCAAGAGACCCAGTACTTC

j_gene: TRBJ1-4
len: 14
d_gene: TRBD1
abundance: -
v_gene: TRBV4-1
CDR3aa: CASSRTGTNEKLFF
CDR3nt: TGCGCCAGCAGCCGGACAGGAACTAATGAAAAACTGTTTTTT

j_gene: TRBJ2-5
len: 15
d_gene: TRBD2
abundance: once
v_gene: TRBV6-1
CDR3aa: CASSVRGGPQETQYF
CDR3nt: TGTGCCAGCAGTGTGCGGGGGGGCCCCCAAGAGACCCAGTACTTC

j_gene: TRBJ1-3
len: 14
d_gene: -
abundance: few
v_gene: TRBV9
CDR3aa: CASSVGTTGNTIYF
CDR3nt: TGTGCCAGCAGCGTAGGTACAACTGGAAACACCATATATTTT

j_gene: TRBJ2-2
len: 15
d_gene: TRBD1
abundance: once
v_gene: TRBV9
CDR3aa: CASSSGGSGTGELFF
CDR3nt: TGTGCCAGCAGCTCAGGGGGCTCCGGCACCGGGGAGCTGTTTTTT

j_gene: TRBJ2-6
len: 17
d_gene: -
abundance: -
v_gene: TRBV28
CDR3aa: CASSLGPGETRANVLTF
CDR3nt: TGTGCCAGCAGTTTAGGCCCCGGGGAAACCAGGGCCAACGTCCTGACTTTC

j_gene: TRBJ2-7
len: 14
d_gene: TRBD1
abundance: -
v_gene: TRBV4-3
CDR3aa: CASSPHRGQGEQYF
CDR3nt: TGCGCCAGCAGCCCTCACAGGGGGCAGGGCGAGCAGTACTTC

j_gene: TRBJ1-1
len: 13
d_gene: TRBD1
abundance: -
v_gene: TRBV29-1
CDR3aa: CSVATGLNTEAFF
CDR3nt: TGCAGCGTAGCGACAGGGCTCAACACTGAAGCTTTCTTT

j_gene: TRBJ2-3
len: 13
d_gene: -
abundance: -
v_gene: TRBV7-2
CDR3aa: CASSFRGTDTQYF
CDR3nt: TGTGCCAGCAGCTTCCGGGGGACAGATACGCAGTATTTT

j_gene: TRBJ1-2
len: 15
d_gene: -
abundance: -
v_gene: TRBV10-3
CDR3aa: CAISDRLTGRYGYTF
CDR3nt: TGTGCCATCAGTGACAGATTAACAGGCCGCTATGGCTACACCTTC

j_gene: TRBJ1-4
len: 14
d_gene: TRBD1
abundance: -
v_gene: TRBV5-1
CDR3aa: CASSSGTGSEKLFF
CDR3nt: TGCGCCAGCAGCTCCGGGACAGGGAGTGAAAAACTGTTTTTT

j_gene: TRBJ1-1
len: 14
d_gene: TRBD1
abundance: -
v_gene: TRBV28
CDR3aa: CASQSGTANTEAFF
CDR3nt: TGTGCCAGCCAATCCGGGACAGCGAACACTGAAGCTTTCTTT